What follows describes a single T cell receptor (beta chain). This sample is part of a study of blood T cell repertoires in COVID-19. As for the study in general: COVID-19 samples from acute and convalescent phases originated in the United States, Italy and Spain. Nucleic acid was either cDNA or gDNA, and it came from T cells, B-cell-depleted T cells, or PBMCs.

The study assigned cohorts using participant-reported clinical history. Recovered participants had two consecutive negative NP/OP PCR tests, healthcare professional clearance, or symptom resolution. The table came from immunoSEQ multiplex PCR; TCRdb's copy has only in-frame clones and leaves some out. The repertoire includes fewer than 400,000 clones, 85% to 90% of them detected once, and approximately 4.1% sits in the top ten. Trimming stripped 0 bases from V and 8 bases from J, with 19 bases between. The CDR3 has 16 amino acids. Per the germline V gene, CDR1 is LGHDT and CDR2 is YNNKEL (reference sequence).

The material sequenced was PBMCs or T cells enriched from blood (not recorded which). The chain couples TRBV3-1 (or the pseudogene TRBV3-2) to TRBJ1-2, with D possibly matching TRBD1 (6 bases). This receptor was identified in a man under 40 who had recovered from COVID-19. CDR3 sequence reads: CASSQDRPGGQGGYTF. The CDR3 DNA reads TGTGCCAGCAGCCAAGACCGCCCGGGAGGCCAGGGGGGCTACACCTTC.